The source of this T cell receptor beta chain is a study of neurological immune-mediated disorders. This clonotype was recorded at least ten times. Its antigen is not identified. Study-wide points: One cluster of related CDR3 sequences contained, by phylogenetic grouping, the repertoires of 18 of 34 multiple sclerosis patients and formed a possible signature.

The cDNA was generated through 5'RACE incorporating 10-nucleotide random UMIs. A single run covered 15-18 subjects with over 180 million TCR-beta sequences. TCRdb analysed the 5' RACE reads with MiXCR anew, one entry per CDR3 protein. Among 130,000 or so distinct CDR3 sequences listed, more than 2.5% were seen once. Sequenced: PBMCs. The clonotype originates from a woman aged 25 to 39 with multiple sclerosis.

The CDR3 here is CASSLAGTPTHYGYTF. In DNA form, the CDR3 reads TGCGCCAGCAGCTTGGCCGGGACACCGACTCACTATGGCTACACCTTC. This rearrangement joins TRBV5-1 to TRBJ1-2; D possibly corresponds to TRBD1 (6 bases). The V end was cut by 0 bases, the J end by 3 bases, with 15 bases between. CDR3 length: 16 amino acids. The germline V gene has CDR1 SGHRS and CDR2 YFSETQ.